The next 20 T cell receptor beta chains were all read from a single sample in a study of shared clonotypes between healthy human individuals. The data were produced by immunoSEQ multiplex PCR, yet TCRdb's version contains in-frame clones alone and is incomplete. The sample includes around 690,000 clones, 90% of them seen just once. Sequences were obtained from memory CD8+ T cells from PBMCs. Subset here: CD45RO+ cells pooled with CCR7-negative TemRA cells. All receptors come from a man aged 18-30 years in good health. Some clones in this sample may be carry-over from other donors' samples.

The chain joins TRBV10-3 to TRBJ2-7; TRBD2 aligns across 8 bases. CDR3 length equals 15 residues. Germline trimming cut 3 bases from V and 7 bases from J; bases unmatched to any gene: 11. From germline, CDR1 is ENHRY and CDR2 SYGVKD. CDR3 in DNA: TGTGCCATCAGTGATAAGGTCGTGACTAGCGTTGAGCAGTACTTC. Protein sequence: CAISDKVVTSVEQYF.

The V and J genes are TRBV9 and TRBJ1-2; 8 positions agree with TRBD1. The CDR3 loop spans 15 amino acids. From germline, CDR1 is SGDLS and CDR2 YYNGEE. V shed 4 bases and J 0 bases; nucleotides not matched to a gene: 5. In nucleotides, the CDR3 is TGTGCCAGCAGCATTACAGGGGGAGCTAACTATGGCTACACCTTC. Residues: CASSITGGANYGYTF.

The genes are TRBV4-1 and TRBJ2-1; TRBD2 aligns across 7 bases. From germline, CDR1 is MGHRA and CDR2 YSYEKL. With V trimmed by 3 bases and J by 4 bases, 0 bases remained unmatched. CDR3 length equals 13 residues. In nucleotides, the CDR3 is TGCGCCAGCAGCCAGGGAGGGTACAATGAGCAGTTCTTC. This encodes CASSQGGYNEQFF.

This rearrangement joins TRBV2 to TRBJ2-2; D gene unclear. Germline V CDR1 and CDR2: SNHLY, FYNNEI. The length of the CDR3 is 11 residues. V was pared by 6 bases and J by 8 bases, with 7 bases between. The DNA for the CDR3 is TGTGCCAGCAGCCCCTGGGGGGAGCTGTTTTTT. The encoded protein is CASSPWGELFF.

The rearrangement joins TRBV7-2 to TRBJ2-7; 7 bases line up with TRBD1. The CDR3 loop spans 17 amino acids. Germline V gives CDR1 SGHTA, CDR2 FQGNSA. With V trimmed by 1 base and J by 2 bases, 11 bases remained unmatched. The CDR3 spells CASSLGVRTGKTYEQYF. The CDR3 coding sequence is TGTGCCAGCAGCTTAGGTGTTAGGACAGGTAAAACCTACGAGCAGTACTTC.

This chain connects TRBV28 to TRBJ2-7; 10 bases map to TRBD1. Trimming took 6 bases from V and 3 from J; bases not matched to a gene: 5. CDR1 and CDR2 from the germline V gene are MDHEN and SYDVKM. The CDR3 is 14 amino acids. The CDR3 protein is CASRGTGEGYEQYF. CDR3 DNA sequence: TGTGCCAGCAGGGGGACAGGGGAAGGCTACGAGCAGTACTTC.

The V and J genes are TRBV4-3 and TRBJ1-5, with D uncertain. CDR3 length: 16 residues. Germline V CDR1 and CDR2: LGHNA, YSLEER. Trimming pared 0 bases from V and 0 bases from J, leaving 9 bases between. The CDR3 region is CASSQEAEYSNQPQHF. Here the CDR3 DNA reads TGCGCCAGCAGCCAAGAGGCAGAATATAGCAATCAGCCCCAGCATTTT.

V usage is TRBV10-3 and J usage is TRBJ2-7; D might be TRBD1 (6 bases). Trimming cost V 3 bases and J 2 bases, with 14 bases left between them. The length of the CDR3 is 15 residues. Per germline, CDR1 ENHRY and CDR2 SYGVKD. CDR3 in DNA: TGTGCCATCAGTGATCTAGTTCAGGGGACCTACGAGCAGTACTTC. Protein product: CAISDLVQGTYEQYF.

This rearrangement joins TRBV6-6 to TRBJ2-3, with D hard to call. This CDR3 spans 11 amino acids. The ends were cut back, 7 bases at V and 7 bases at J, with 9 bases in the middle. CDR1 is MNHNY and CDR2 is SVGAGI in the germline V gene (reference sequence). The CDR3 is CASTDGYTQYF. The CDR3 coding sequence is TGTGCCAGCACCGACGGGTATACGCAGTATTTT.

The J gene is TRBJ2-7, the V gene TRBV4-2, with 7 bases aligning to TRBD2. The CDR3 contains 15 residues. After removal of 7 bases from V and 2 bases from J, the junction contained 11 bases not matched to a gene. Germline loops: CDR1 LGHNA, CDR2 YNFKEQ. CDR3 nucleotides: TGTGCCAGCAACCCCTCCCGGGAGGCTGCCTACGAGCAGTACTTC. Amino acid sequence: CASNPSREAAYEQYF.

This chain links TRBV6-5 with TRBJ2-7, with 8 bases aligning to TRBD2. Unmatched junction bases numbered 6, after V lost 6 bases and J lost 2 bases. Germline assignment: CDR1 MNHEY and CDR2 SVGAGI. This CDR3 contains 14 residues. The CDR3 DNA sequence: TGTGCCAGCAGCAAGCGGGAGCGGCCCTACGAGCAGTACTTC. Its protein product is CASSKRERPYEQYF.

V is TRBV9 and J is TRBJ2-7; D uncertain. The ends were cut back, 0 bases at V and 5 bases at J, with 9 bases in the middle. The CDR3 totals 13 residues. Germline assignment: CDR1 SGDLS and CDR2 YYNGEE. The CDR3 region is CASSVGGWDEQYF. DNA of the CDR3: TGTGCCAGCAGCGTAGGAGGTTGGGACGAGCAGTACTTC.

This clone was seen only once. The chain employs TRBV11-1 and TRBJ2-1; D perhaps matches TRBD2 (6 bases). Trimming stripped 2 bases from V and 9 bases from J, with 20 bases between. Germline loops: CDR1 SGHAT, CDR2 FQDESV (reference sequence). There are 16 residues in the CDR3. As DNA, the CDR3 is TGTGCCAGCAGCTTATTTACGGGAGAAGGTCGGGTTGAGCAGTTCTTC. It specifies CASSLFTGEGRVEQFF.

The gene calls are TRBV28 and TRBJ1-5, with D unclear. In germline, CDR1 is MDHEN, CDR2 SYDVKM. This CDR3 has 16 residues. V was trimmed by 2 bases and J by 0 bases, leaving 11 bases between them. CDR3 protein: CASSLEGPYSNQPQHF. In nucleotides, the CDR3 is TGTGCCAGCAGTTTAGAAGGGCCCTATAGCAATCAGCCCCAGCATTTT.

The V gene is TRBV29-1, the J gene TRBJ1-1; D unclear. Trimming stripped 6 bases from V and 0 bases from J, with 14 bases between. There are 14 residues in the CDR3. Germline V gene lookup returns CDR1 SQVTM and CDR2 ANQGSEA. CDR3 sequence reads: CSVVGSPMNTEAFF. DNA of the CDR3: TGCAGCGTCGTGGGCAGTCCTATGAACACTGAAGCTTTCTTT.

V and J are TRBV7-8 and TRBJ2-2; maybe TRBD2 (6 bases). Between the trimmed V and J ends, which lost 3 bases and 2 bases, there was a span of 16 bases. Germline V CDR1 and CDR2: SGHVS, FQNEAQ. The CDR3 spans 17 residues. CDR3 sequence reads: CASSFQLIAENTGELFF. The CDR3 DNA reads as TGTGCCAGCAGCTTTCAGCTCATAGCGGAAAACACCGGGGAGCTGTTTTTT.

About this clone: Other DNA sequences in the sample encode the same CDR3. The gene calls are TRBV5-4 and TRBJ1-1; a possible D gene is TRBD1 (5 bases). Trimming stripped 4 bases from V and 4 bases from J, with 8 bases between. The CDR3 covers 12 residues. The germline CDR1 and CDR2 sequences are SGHNT and YYREEE (reference sequence). The CDR3: CASSGGRTEAFF. The CDR3 DNA reads TGTGCCAGCAGCGGGGGACGCACTGAAGCTTTCTTT.

This chain joins TRBV5-5 and TRBJ1-3; TRBD1 is a possible D gene (5 bases). Germline V gene sequence: CDR1 SGHKS, CDR2 YYEKEE (reference sequence). The ends were cut back, 0 bases at V and 0 bases at J, with 7 bases in the middle. This CDR3 has 15 residues. The CDR3 reads CASSLAGSSGNTIYF. The CDR3 DNA reads TGTGCCAGCAGCTTGGCAGGGAGCTCTGGAAACACCATATATTTT.

The chain has TRBV23-1 and TRBJ2-7, with D uncertain. TRBV23-1 is an ORF; its function is uncertain. This CDR3 region has 18 residues. V was trimmed by 0 bases and J by 0 bases, leaving 18 bases between them. The CDR3 is CASSQSRKETTDSYEQYF. In nucleotides, the CDR3 is TGCGCCAGCAGTCAATCACGAAAAGAGACGACCGACTCCTACGAGCAGTACTTC.

Concerning this clone: The same CDR3 is also encoded by other DNA sequences in this sample. The chain has TRBV5-1 and TRBJ2-7; 9 bases match TRBD2. CDR1 is SGHRS and CDR2 is YFSETQ in the germline V gene. The CDR3 is 14 residues long. The V and J ends lost 0 bases and 4 bases, in that order; junction bases with no gene match: 2. The DNA for the CDR3 is TGCGCCAGCAGCTTGGAGGGACTAGCTTACGAGCAGTACTTC. It translates to CASSLEGLAYEQYF.